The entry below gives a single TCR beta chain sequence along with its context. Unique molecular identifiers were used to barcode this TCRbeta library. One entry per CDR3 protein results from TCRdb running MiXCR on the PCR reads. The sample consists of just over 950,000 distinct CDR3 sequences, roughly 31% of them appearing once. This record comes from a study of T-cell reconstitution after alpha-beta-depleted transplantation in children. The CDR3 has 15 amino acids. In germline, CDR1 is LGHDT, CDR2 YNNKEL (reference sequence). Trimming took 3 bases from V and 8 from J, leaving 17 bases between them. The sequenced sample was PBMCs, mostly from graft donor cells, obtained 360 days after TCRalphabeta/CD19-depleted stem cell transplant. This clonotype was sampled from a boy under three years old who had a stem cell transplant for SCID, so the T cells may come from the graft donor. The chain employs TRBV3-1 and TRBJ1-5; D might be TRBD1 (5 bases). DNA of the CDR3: TGTGCCAGCAGCCAGGGGGACTTACGAACTGAGCCCCAGCATTTT. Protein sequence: CASSQGDLRTEPQHF. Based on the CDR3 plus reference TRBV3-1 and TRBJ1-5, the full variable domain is DTAVSQTPKYLVTQMGNDKSIKCEQNLGHDTMYWYKQDSKKFLKIMFSYNNKELIINETVPNRFSPKSPDKAHLNLHINSLELGDSAVYFCASSQGDLRTEPQHFGDGTRLSIL.